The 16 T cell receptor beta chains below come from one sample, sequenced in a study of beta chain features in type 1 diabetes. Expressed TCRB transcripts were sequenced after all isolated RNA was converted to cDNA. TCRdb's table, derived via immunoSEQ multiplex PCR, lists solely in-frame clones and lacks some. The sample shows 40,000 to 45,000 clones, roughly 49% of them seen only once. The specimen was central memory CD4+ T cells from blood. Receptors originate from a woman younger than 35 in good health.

This chain's CDR3 is CAWSHRTAGYTF. CDR3 bases: TGTGCCTGGAGTCACAGGACAGCTGGCTACACCTTC. This chain connects TRBV30 to TRBJ1-2; the D gene is possibly TRBD1 (6 bases). V lost 2 bases to trimming and J lost 7 bases, with 11 bases between them. There are 12 residues in the CDR3. The germline V gene has CDR1 GTSNPN and CDR2 SVGIG (reference sequence).

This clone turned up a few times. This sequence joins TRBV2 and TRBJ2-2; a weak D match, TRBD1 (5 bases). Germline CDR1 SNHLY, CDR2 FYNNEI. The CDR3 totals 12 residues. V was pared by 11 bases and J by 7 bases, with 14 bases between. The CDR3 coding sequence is TGTGCCGGAAAAGGGGATCTCGGGGAGCTGTTTTTT. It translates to CAGKGDLGELFF.

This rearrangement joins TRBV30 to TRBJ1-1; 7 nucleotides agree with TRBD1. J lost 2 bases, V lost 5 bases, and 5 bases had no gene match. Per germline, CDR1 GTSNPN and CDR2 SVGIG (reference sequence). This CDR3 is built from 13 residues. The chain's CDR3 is CAWARDRNTEAFF. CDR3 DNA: TGTGCCTGGGCCCGGGACAGAAACACTGAAGCTTTCTTT.

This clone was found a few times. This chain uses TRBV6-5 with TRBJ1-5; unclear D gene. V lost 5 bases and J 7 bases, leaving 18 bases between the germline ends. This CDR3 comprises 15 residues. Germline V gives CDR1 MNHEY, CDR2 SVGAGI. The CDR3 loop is CASSTRRNGEQPQHF. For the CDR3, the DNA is TGTGCCAGCAGTACCCGCCGAAATGGAGAACAGCCCCAGCATTTT.

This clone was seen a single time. CDR3 residues: CASSRGGVYEQYF. The CDR3 nucleotides are TGTGCCAGCAGCCGGGGGGGCGTCTACGAGCAGTACTTC. The V call is TRBV27, the J call TRBJ2-5; 8 nucleotides align to TRBD2. The DNA matches TRBJ2-7 better at its end, which makes the J call doubtful. This CDR3 is 13 amino acids long. Germline V gene lookup returns CDR1 MNHEY and CDR2 SMNVEV (reference sequence).

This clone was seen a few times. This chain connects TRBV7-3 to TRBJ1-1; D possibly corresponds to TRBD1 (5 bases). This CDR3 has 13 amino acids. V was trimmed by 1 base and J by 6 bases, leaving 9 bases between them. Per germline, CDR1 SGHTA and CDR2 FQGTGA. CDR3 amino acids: CASSLSQGAEAFF. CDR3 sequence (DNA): TGTGCCAGCAGCTTAAGTCAGGGCGCTGAAGCTTTCTTT.

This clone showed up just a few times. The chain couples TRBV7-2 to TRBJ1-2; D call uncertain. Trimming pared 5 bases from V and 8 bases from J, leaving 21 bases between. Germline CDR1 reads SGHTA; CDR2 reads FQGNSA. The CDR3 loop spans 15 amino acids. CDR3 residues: CASSIDSGRSGGYTF. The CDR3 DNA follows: TGTGCCAGCAGCATCGATTCCGGGAGATCGGGAGGCTACACCTTC. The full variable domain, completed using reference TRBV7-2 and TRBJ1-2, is GAGVSQSPSNKVTEKGKDVELRCDPISGHTALYWYRQSLGQGLEFLIYFQGNSAPDKSGLPSDRFSAERTGGSVSTLTIQRTQQEDSAVYLCASSIDSGRSGGYTFGSGTRLTVV.

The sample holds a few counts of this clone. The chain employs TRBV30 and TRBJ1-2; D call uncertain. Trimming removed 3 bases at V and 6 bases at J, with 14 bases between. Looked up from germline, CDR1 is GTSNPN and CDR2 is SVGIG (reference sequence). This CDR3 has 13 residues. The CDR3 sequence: CAWSLQNNHGYTF. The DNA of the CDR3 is TGTGCCTGGAGCCTCCAGAACAACCATGGCTACACCTTC.

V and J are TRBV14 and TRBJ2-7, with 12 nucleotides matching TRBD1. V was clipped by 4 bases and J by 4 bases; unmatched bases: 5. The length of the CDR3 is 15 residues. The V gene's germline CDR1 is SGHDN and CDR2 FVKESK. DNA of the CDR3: TGTGCCAGCAGCCTCAGGGGACAGGGGGCGTACGAGCAGTACTTC. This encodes CASSLRGQGAYEQYF.

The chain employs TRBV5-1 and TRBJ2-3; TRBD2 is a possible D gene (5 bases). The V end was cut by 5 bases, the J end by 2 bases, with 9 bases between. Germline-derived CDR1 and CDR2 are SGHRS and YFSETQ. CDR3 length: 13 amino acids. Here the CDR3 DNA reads TGCGCCAGCAGTAGCGAGAACACAGATACGCAGTATTTT. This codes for CASSSENTDTQYF.

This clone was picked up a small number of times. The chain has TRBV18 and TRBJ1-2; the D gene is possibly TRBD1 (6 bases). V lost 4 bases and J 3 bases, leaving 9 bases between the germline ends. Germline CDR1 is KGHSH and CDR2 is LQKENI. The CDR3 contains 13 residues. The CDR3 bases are TGTGCCAGCTCACAACAGGGAGACTATGGCTACACCTTC. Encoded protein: CASSQQGDYGYTF.

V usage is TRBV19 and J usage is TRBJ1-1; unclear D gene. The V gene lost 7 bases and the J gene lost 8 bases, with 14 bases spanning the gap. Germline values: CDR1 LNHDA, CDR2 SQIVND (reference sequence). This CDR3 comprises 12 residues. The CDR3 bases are TGTGCCAGTACTCCTGAGGGCAGAGAAGCTTTCTTT. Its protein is CASTPEGREAFF.

The CDR3 bases are TGTGCCAGTGATAGCGGGGGCGGAAACAATGAGCAGTTCTTC. Translating it yields CASDSGGGNNEQFF. The rearrangement links TRBV19 to TRBJ2-1, with 9 bases matching TRBD2. The ends lost 8 bases at V and 5 bases at J; junction bases unmatched: 7. CDR1 LNHDA and CDR2 SQIVND come from the germline V gene (reference sequence). The CDR3 is 14 amino acids.

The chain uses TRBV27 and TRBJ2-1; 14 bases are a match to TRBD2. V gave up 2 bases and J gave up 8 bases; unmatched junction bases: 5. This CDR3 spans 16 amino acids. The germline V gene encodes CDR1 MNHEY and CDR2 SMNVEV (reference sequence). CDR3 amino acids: CASSLLTSGRADEQFF. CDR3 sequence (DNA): TGTGCCAGCAGTTTACTGACTAGCGGGAGGGCCGATGAGCAGTTCTTC.

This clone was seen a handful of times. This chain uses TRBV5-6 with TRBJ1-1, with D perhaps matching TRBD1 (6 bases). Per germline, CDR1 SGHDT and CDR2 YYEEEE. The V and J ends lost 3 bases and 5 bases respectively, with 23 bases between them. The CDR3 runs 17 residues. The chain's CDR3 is CASSSQSPAGGTTEAFF. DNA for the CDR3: TGTGCCAGCAGCTCACAAAGCCCCGCGGGGGGCACAACTGAAGCTTTCTTT.

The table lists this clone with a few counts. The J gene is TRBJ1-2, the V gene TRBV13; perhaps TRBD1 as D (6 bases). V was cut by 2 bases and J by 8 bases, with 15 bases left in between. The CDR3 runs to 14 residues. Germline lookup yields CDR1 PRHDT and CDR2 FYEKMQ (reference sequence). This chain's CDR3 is CASSLLTGFGGYTF. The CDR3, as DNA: TGTGCCAGCAGCTTACTCACAGGGTTCGGGGGCTACACCTTC.